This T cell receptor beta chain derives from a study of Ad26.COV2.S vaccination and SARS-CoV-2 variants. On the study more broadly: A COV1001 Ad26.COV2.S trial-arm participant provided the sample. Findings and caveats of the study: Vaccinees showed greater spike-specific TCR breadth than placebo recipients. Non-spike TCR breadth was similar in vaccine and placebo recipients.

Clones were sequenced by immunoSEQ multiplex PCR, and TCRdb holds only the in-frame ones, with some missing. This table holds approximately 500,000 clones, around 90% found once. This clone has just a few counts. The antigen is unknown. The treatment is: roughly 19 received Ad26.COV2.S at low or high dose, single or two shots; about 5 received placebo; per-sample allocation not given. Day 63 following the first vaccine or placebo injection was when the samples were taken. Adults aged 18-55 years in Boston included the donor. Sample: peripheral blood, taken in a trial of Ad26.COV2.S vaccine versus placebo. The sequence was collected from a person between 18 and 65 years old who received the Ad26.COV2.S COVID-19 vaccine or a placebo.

The CDR3 protein is CASSSYGGGQNNEQFF. The CDR3 nucleotides are TGTGCCAGCAGCTCCTACGGCGGGGGCCAAAACAATGAGCAGTTCTTC. The rearrangement links TRBV7-8 to TRBJ2-1; D is possibly TRBD2 (7 bases). This CDR3 contains 16 residues. Trimming took off 4 bases at V and 5 bases at J, with 18 bases between the two ends. Per the germline V gene, CDR1 is SGHVS and CDR2 is FQNEAQ. The whole variable domain, filled in from reference TRBV7-8 and TRBJ2-1, reads GAGVSQSPRYKVAKRGQDVALRCDPISGHVSLFWYQQALGQGPEFLTYFQNEAQLDKSGLPSDRFFAERPEGSVSTLKIQRTQQEDSAVYLCASSSYGGGQNNEQFFGPGTRLTVL.